The rows below give T cell receptor beta chains drawn from one sample of a study of shared clonotypes between healthy human individuals. Only in-frame clones appear in the TCRdb table, and some are missing; sequencing was by immunoSEQ multiplex PCR. The sample lists 2.5 million or so clones, approximately 90% occurring once. The material sequenced was naive CD4+ T cells sorted from blood. Every receptor here comes from a man between 18 and 29 years old in good health. The CDR3 runs from the conserved cysteine through the conserved F or W. The D gene is left open where the match is weak. Size values are once, few and many counts, or a class for expanded clones, and some rows have none.

>TRBJ1-2|once|TRBD1|TRBV30
TGTGCCTGGAGTGTACTTTTCCTGGACAGGAACTATGGCTACACCTTC
CAWSVLFLDRNYGYTF
>TRBJ2-7|-|-|TRBV5-1
TGCGCCAGCAGCTCCCGACGACTATCCTACGAGCAGTACTTC
CASSSRRLSYEQYF
>TRBJ2-3|-|-|TRBV7-9
TGTGCCAGCAGCTTAGCGGGGGTCCTAAGGGATACGCAGTATTTT
CASSLAGVLRDTQYF
>TRBJ2-1|-|-|TRBV5-1
TGCGCCAGCAGCTTGGATAGGCCGGGTGAGTTCTTC
CASSLDRPGEFF
>TRBJ1-3|-|-|TRBV29-1
TGCAGCATTACCGGGACACCGGGAAACACCATATATTTT
CSITGTPGNTIYF
>TRBJ2-5|-|-|TRBV30
TGTGCCTGGAGTGAGGAGTCACAAGAGACCCAGTACTTC
CAWSEESQETQYF
>TRBJ2-3|-|-|TRBV10-1
TGCGCCAGTGGACTCATCGGCACAGATACGCAGTATTTT
CASGLIGTDTQYF
>TRBJ2-7|-|-|TRBV6-1
TGTGCCAGCAGTGAAGCTGTGGCTTACGAGCAGTACTTC
CASSEAVAYEQYF
>TRBJ2-5|-|-|TRBV7-7
TGTGCTAGCAGCTTAGGAGGAGTCCAAGAGACCCAGTACTTC
CASSLGGVQETQYF
>TRBJ2-3|-|TRBD1|TRBV28
TGTGCCAGCAGCACTATCGGACAGGGCACAGATACGCAGTATTTT
CASSTIGQGTDTQYF
>TRBJ2-5|-|-|TRBV21-1
TGTGCCAGCAGCAAACAGGAGATGGAAACCCAGTACTTC
CASSKQEMETQYF
>TRBJ1-2|-|TRBD1|TRBV19
TGTGCCAGTAGTAAAGCGGACAGGGGATTCCGTTATGGCTACACCTTC
CASSKADRGFRYGYTF
>TRBJ1-5|few|-|TRBV6-1
TGTGCCAGCTTAGGGCGGGGCGGTACTCAGCCCCAGCATTTT
CASLGRGGTQPQHF
>TRBJ2-1|-|TRBD1|TRBV5-6
TGTGCCAGCAAAGGACAGGGAAAAGTTACAAATGAGCAGTTCTTC
CASKGQGKVTNEQFF
>TRBJ2-7|-|-|TRBV11-3
TGTGCCAGCAGCCCCCCCCTCTCCTACGAGCAGTACTTC
CASSPPLSYEQYF
>TRBJ1-5|-|TRBD1|TRBV12-5
TGTGCTAGTGGTTTGGGACAGGGGGCAGATCAGCCCCAGCATTTT
CASGLGQGADQPQHF
>TRBJ1-1|-|-|TRBV5-1
TGCGCCAGCAGTTCAGGACTGTCGAACACTGAAGCTTTCTTT
CASSSGLSNTEAFF
>TRBJ2-2|-|-|TRBV19
TGTGCCAGTAGTAGTGGACAAGGCTCCACCGGGGAGCTGTTTTTT
CASSSGQGSTGELFF
>TRBJ2-2|-|TRBD2|TRBV14
TGTGCCAGCAGTCCTGGCGGGAGGATAAACACCGGGGAGCTGTTTTTT
CASSPGGRINTGELFF
>TRBJ2-1|-|TRBD2|TRBV19
TGTGCCAGTAGTATCCCTCTAGCGGGGGATTACAATGAGCAGTTCTTC
CASSIPLAGDYNEQFF
>TRBJ2-1|once|-|TRBV9
TGTGCCAGCAGCGTGGCCTGGGAGGTGATCAATGAGCAGTTCTTC
CASSVAWEVINEQFF
>TRBJ2-7|few|-|TRBV7-2
TGTGCCAGCAGCTTAGCGGGAGGTCCCTACGAGCAGTACTTC
CASSLAGGPYEQYF
>TRBJ1-2|-|TRBD1|TRBV5-8
TGTGCCAGCAGCTTGGCGGGACAGGGAAACAACTATGGCTACACCTTC
CASSLAGQGNNYGYTF
>TRBJ1-6|-|-|TRBV11-2
TGTGCCAGCAGTCGGACAGACAATAATTCACCCCTCCACTTT
CASSRTDNNSPLHF
>TRBJ2-2|-|TRBD1|TRBV28
TGTGCCAGCAGACAGGGGGGGAACACCGGGGAGCTGTTTTTT
CASRQGGNTGELFF
>TRBJ2-5|-|TRBD2|TRBV6-6
TGTGCCAGCAGTGAGAAGCGGGAGAGGGAGACCCAGTACTTC
CASSEKRERETQYF
>TRBJ2-1|-|-|TRBV30
TGTGCCTGGACCCCCAGAACCTACAATGAGCAGTTCTTC
CAWTPRTYNEQFF
>TRBJ1-2|-|-|TRBV27
TGTGCCAGCAGTATATCAGGGAGCTATGGCTACACCTTC
CASSISGSYGYTF
>TRBJ1-6|-|-|TRBV5-1
TGCGCCAGCAGCCGGACAGAGTCAAGGTCCTATAATTCACCCCTCCACTTT
CASSRTESRSYNSPLHF
>TRBJ2-3|-|TRBD2|TRBV10-3
TGTGCCATCGGTAGCGGGAGCACAGATACGCAGTATTTT
CAIGSGSTDTQYF
>TRBJ1-3|-|-|TRBV5-1
TGCGCCAGCAGCTCCGACGGGAGCTCTGGAAACACCATATATTTT
CASSSDGSSGNTIYF
>TRBJ1-6|few|TRBD1|TRBV7-6
TGTGCCAGCAGCTTAGGGACAGGAGCTGATTCACCCCTCCACTTT
CASSLGTGADSPLHF
>TRBJ1-4|-|TRBD1|TRBV4-3
TGCGCCAGCAGCCAAGAAGGGGGCCGGACTAATGAAAAACTGTTTTTT
CASSQEGGRTNEKLFF
>TRBJ1-4|-|-|TRBV6-1
TGTGCCAGCAGTGAAAAGGGATATGAAAAACTGTTTTTT
CASSEKGYEKLFF
>TRBJ2-1|once|TRBD2|TRBV7-2
TGTGCCAGCAGCTTTCCTCTAGCGGGAGTCCATGAGCAGTTCTTC
CASSFPLAGVHEQFF
>TRBJ2-6|-|-|TRBV7-2
TGTGCCAGCAGCTTCGGGTATGGGGCCAACGTCCTGACTTTC
CASSFGYGANVLTF
>TRBJ2-6|once|-|TRBV5-1
TGCGCCAGCACCCGGGGAGTCAGCTCTGGGGCCAACGTCCTGACTTTC
CASTRGVSSGANVLTF
>TRBJ2-3|-|TRBD2|TRBV5-1
TGCGCCAGCAGCCCCCCGGGACTAGCGGGGTCTAGCACAGATACGCAGTATTTT
CASSPPGLAGSSTDTQYF